This TCR beta chain was retrieved from a study of yellow fever vaccine responses in identical twins. TCRdb re-analysed the RT-PCR reads in MiXCR, keeping a single row per CDR3 protein. The sample contains approximately 9,700 distinct CDR3 sequences, less than 90% of which appear only once. The V end was cut by 1 base, the J end by 7 bases, with 8 bases between. The CDR3 sequence is 12 residues long. The germline CDR1 and CDR2 sequences are DFQATT and SNEGSKA (reference sequence). The gene calls are TRBV20-1 and TRBJ2-1; no definite D call. The TCR originated in a young woman who received the yellow fever vaccine. Sequenced here: T cells from blood (PBMCs), unsorted or a sorted subset (not recorded which), sampled before or after yellow fever vaccination (not recorded which). The CDR3 sequence: CSARVPGNEQFF. In DNA form, the CDR3 reads TGCAGTGCTAGAGTTCCTGGGAATGAGCAGTTCTTC.